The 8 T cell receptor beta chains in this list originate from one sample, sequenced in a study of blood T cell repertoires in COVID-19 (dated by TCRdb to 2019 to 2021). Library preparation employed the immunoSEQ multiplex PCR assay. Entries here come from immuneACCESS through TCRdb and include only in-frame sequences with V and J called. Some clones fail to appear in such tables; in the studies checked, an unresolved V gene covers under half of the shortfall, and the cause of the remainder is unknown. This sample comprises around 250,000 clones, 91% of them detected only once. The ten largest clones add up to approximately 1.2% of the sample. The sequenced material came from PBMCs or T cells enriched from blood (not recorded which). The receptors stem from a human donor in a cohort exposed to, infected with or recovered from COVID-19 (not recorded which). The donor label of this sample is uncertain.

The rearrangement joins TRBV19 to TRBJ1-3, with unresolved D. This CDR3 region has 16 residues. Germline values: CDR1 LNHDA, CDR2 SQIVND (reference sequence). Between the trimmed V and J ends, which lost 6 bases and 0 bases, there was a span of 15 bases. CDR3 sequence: CASRMTRSRSGNTIYF. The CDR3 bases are TGTGCCAGTAGGATGACAAGGTCTCGCTCTGGAAACACCATATATTTT.

The CDR3 nucleotides are TGTGCCAGTAGTACCAGCTCCTACAATGAGCAGTTCTTC. It yields the protein CASSTSSYNEQFF. The chain couples TRBV19 to TRBJ2-1; D is ambiguous. Trimming took 4 bases from V and 0 from J, leaving 4 bases between them. CDR1 is LNHDA and CDR2 is SQIVND in the germline V gene (reference sequence). The CDR3 consists of 13 residues. Full variable domain (remainder filled in from reference TRBV19 and TRBJ2-1): DGGITQSPKYLFRKEGQNVTLSCEQNLNHDAMYWYRQDPGQGLRLIYYSQIVNDFQKGDIAEGYSVSREKKESFPLTVTSAQKNPTAFYLCASSTSSYNEQFFGPGTRLTVL.

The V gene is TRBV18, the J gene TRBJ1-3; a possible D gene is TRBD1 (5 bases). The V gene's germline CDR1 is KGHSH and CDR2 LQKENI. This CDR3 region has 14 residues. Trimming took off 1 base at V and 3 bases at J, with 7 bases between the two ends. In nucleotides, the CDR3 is TGTGCCAGCTCACCACTCCAGGGTGGAAACACCATATATTTT. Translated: CASSPLQGGNTIYF.

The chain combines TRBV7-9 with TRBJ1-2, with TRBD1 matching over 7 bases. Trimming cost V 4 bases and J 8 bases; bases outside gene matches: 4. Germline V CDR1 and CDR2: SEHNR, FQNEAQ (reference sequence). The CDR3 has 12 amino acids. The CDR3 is CASSWDRGGYTF. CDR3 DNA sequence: TGTGCCAGCAGCTGGGACAGAGGGGGCTACACCTTC.

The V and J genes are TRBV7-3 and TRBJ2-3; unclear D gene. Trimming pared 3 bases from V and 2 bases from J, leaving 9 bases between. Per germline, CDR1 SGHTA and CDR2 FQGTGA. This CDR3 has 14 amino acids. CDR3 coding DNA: TGTGCCAGCAGCTTGGGCTACACCACAGATACGCAGTATTTT. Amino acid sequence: CASSLGYTTDTQYF.

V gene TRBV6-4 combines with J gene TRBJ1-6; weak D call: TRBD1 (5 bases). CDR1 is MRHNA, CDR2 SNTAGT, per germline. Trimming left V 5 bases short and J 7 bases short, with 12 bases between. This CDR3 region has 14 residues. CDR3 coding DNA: TGTGCCAGCAGTATTGACAGCGGGAATTCACCCCTCCACTTT. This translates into CASSIDSGNSPLHF.

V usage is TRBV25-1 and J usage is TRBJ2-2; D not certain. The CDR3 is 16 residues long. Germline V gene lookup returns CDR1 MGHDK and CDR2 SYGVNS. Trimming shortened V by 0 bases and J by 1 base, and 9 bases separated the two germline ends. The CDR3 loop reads CASSEYNSLNTGELFF. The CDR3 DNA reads TGTGCCAGCAGTGAATATAACAGCTTGAACACCGGGGAGCTGTTTTTT.

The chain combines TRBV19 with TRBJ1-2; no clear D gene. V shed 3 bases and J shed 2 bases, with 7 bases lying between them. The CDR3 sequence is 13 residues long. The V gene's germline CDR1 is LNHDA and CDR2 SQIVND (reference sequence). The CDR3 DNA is TGTGCCAGTAGTATTACACAGAACTATGGCTACACCTTC. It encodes CASSITQNYGYTF.